The 13 T cell receptor beta chains below were found in one sample sequenced in a study of post-analysis software for immune sequencing data. Study observations and caveats: The study found TRBV5-6, TRBV5-1 and TRBV20-1 among about five TRBV segments more frequent in patients than controls.

The antigens for these receptors are not known. Carried by the TCR beta cDNA libraries were unique molecular identifiers. TCRdb independently ran MiXCR on the PCR reads; one entry per CDR3 protein. Of about 800,000 distinct CDR3 sequences in the sample, roughly 29% were seen once. The sample taken for sequencing was blood. Receptor source: a girl aged 5-17 years with multiple sclerosis.

This clonotype was seen only a few times. J is TRBJ1-2 and V is TRBV5-5; no clear D gene. Germline V lookup: CDR1 SGHKS, CDR2 YYEKEE (reference sequence). The ends were cut back, 4 bases at V and 6 bases at J, with 16 bases in the middle. The CDR3 runs 14 residues. The CDR3: CASSPPGEGNGYTF. The DNA for the CDR3 is TGTGCCAGCAGCCCGCCCGGGGAGGGAAATGGCTACACCTTC.

This clonotype was counted a few times. The CDR3 bases are TGTGCCAGCAGTCTACTGACAGGGAAGGAGACCCAGTACTTC. It encodes CASSLLTGKETQYF. V gene TRBV6-2 or TRBV6-3 combines with J gene TRBJ2-5; TRBD1 matches 7 bases. In germline, CDR1 is MNHEY, CDR2 SVGEGT. The CDR3 covers 14 residues. The junction had 8 bases not matched to a gene; V was cut back by 5 bases and J by 5 bases.

The chain recombines TRBV12-3 or TRBV12-4 with TRBJ2-1; TRBD1 or TRBD2 may be the D gene (7 bases each). This CDR3 has 15 amino acids. V gave up 2 bases and J gave up 9 bases, with 17 bases separating them. The CDR3: CASSLRGRGRGEQFF. In nucleotides, the CDR3 is TGTGCCAGCAGTTTAAGGGGCAGGGGGAGGGGTGAGCAGTTCTTC.

The V gene is TRBV27, the J gene TRBJ2-5; D is possibly TRBD2 (6 bases). The DNA matches TRBJ2-7 better at its end, which makes the J call doubtful. Germline assignment: CDR1 MNHEY and CDR2 SMNVEV (reference sequence). The CDR3 runs 15 residues. CDR3 in DNA: TGTGCCAGCAGTTTTCGCCCAGCGGGTAGCCACGAGCAGTACTTC. This gives the protein CASSFRPAGSHEQYF.

DNA of the CDR3: TGCAGTGCTAGAGACAGGGGGCGCGGTAGCTACACCTTC. As protein: CSARDRGRGSYTF. The chain uses TRBV20-1 and TRBJ1-2; 8 nucleotides line up with TRBD1. The CDR3 runs 13 residues. The germline V gene has CDR1 DFQATT and CDR2 SNEGSKA (reference sequence). Trimming at V came to 0 bases and at J to 9 bases, leaving 6 bases not matched to a gene.

This clonotype was seen only a few times. The chain carries TRBV10-3 and TRBJ2-3, with a possible D match to TRBD2 (5 bases). The germline gives CDR1 ENHRY, CDR2 SYGVKD. V was cut by 7 bases and J by 0 bases, with 14 bases left in between. CDR3 size: 15 residues. The CDR3 is CAIKRTRDSTDTQYF. The DNA of the CDR3 is TGTGCCATCAAACGGACTCGGGATAGCACAGATACGCAGTATTTT.

This clonotype showed up just a few times. The rearrangement uses TRBV5-6 and TRBJ1-1; the D is unclear. This CDR3 contains 12 residues. Trimming removed 4 bases from V and 8 bases from J, with 12 bases in between. Germline V gives CDR1 SGHDT, CDR2 YYEEEE. CDR3 nucleotides: TGTGCCAGCAGCATCGACGTCCTAGAAGCTTTCTTT. This translates into CASSIDVLEAFF.

J is TRBJ2-3 and V is TRBV3-1, with D perhaps matching TRBD2 (6 bases). The germline V gene encodes CDR1 LGHDT and CDR2 YNNKEL (reference sequence). This CDR3 contains 15 residues. Trimming pared 1 base from V and 8 bases from J, leaving 16 bases between. CDR3 region: CASSQAGLARVTQYF. The CDR3 DNA sequence: TGTGCCAGCAGCCAAGCGGGACTCGCGAGGGTTACGCAGTATTTT.

About this clonotype: The junction shows a germline mismatch at one end, possibly a read error. The chain carries TRBV13 and TRBJ1-1; D not certain. Germline values: CDR1 PRHDT, CDR2 FYEKMQ (reference sequence). The CDR3 spans 14 residues. The CDR3 reads CASSWFRMNTETFF. The CDR3 nucleotides are TGTGCCAGCAGCTGGTTTCGGATGAACACTGAAACTTTCTTT.

The chain links TRBV4-1 to TRBJ2-5; 11 bases align to TRBD1. J lost 4 bases, V lost 4 bases, and 5 bases had no gene match. CDR3 size: 15 residues. The V gene's germline CDR1 is MGHRA and CDR2 YSYEKL. This CDR3 reads CASSRPGQGGETQYF. The DNA for the CDR3 is TGCGCCAGCAGCCGACCGGGACAGGGGGGAGAGACCCAGTACTTC.

This clonotype was observed a handful of times. CDR3 nucleotide sequence: TGCGCCAGCAGCCAAGCCCTAGGGTACAATGAGCAGTTCTTC. Protein product: CASSQALGYNEQFF. The chain couples TRBV4-3 to TRBJ2-1; no clear D gene. CDR1 LGHNA and CDR2 YSLEER come from the germline V gene. The length of the CDR3 is 14 residues. V was clipped by 1 base and J by 4 bases, with 8 bases between them.

In this sample, this clonotype turned up a few times. This chain links TRBV12-3 or TRBV12-4 with TRBJ1-2; D remains unclear. This CDR3 spans 13 amino acids. The V gene lost 3 bases and the J gene lost 4 bases, with 9 bases spanning the gap. The CDR3 sequence is CASSFEGVYGYTF. The CDR3 bases are TGTGCCAGCAGTTTTGAGGGAGTCTATGGCTACACCTTC.

V is TRBV2 and J is TRBJ1-5, with D possibly matching TRBD1 (6 bases). The CDR3 has 17 amino acids. V lost 7 bases to trimming and J lost 0 bases, with 19 bases between them. The germline CDR1 and CDR2 sequences are SNHLY and FYNNEI. The CDR3 DNA sequence: TGTGCCAGCACCACTGACAGGAGATTTAATAGCAATCAGCCCCAGCATTTT. Translated, it gives CASTTDRRFNSNQPQHF.